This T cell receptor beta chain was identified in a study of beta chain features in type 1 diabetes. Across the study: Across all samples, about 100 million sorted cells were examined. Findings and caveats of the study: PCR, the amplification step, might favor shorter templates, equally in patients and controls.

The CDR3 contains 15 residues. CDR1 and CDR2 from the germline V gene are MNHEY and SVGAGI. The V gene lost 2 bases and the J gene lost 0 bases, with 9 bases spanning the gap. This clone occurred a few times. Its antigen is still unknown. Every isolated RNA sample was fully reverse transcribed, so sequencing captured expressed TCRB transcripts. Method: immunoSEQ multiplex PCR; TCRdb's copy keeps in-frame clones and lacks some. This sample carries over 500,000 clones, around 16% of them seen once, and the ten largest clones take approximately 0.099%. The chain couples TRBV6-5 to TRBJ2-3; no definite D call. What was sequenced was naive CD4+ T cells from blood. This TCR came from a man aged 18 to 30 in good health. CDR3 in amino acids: CASSYVGISTDTQYF. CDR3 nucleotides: TGTGCCAGCAGTTACGTGGGCATCAGCACAGATACGCAGTATTTT.